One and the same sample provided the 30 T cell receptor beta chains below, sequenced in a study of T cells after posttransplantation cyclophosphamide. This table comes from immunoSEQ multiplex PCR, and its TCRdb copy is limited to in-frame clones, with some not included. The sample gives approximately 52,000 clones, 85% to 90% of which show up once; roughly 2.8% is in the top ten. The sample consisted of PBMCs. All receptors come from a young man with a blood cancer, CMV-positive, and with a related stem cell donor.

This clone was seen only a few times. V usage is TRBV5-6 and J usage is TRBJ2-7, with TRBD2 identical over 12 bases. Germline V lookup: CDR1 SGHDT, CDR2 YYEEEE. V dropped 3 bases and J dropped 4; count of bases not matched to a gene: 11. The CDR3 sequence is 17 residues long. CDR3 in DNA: TGTGCCAGCAGCTGGAGGCTAGCGGGAGGGCACTGGTACGAGCAGTACTTC. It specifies CASSWRLAGGHWYEQYF.

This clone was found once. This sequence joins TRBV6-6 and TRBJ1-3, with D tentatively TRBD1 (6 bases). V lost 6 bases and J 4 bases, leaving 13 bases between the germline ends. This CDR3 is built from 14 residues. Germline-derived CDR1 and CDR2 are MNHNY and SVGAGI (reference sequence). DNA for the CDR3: TGTGCCAGCAGAACGACAGGTACAGGAAACACCATATATTTT. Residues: CASRTTGTGNTIYF.

The CDR3 DNA is TGTGCCAGCAGCTTAAGCGGGACCTCGGAGCAGTACTTC. Protein: CASSLSGTSEQYF. The rearrangement joins TRBV7-3 to TRBJ2-7; the D gene is possibly TRBD2 (6 bases). CDR1 and CDR2 from the germline V gene are SGHTA and FQGTGA. The CDR3 totals 13 residues. Trimming shortened V by 1 base and J by 7 bases, and 11 bases separated the two germline ends.

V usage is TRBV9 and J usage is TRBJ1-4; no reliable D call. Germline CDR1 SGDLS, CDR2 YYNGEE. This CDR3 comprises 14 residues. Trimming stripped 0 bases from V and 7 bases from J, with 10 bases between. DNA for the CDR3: TGTGCCAGCAGCGTAGGCGCTGGCGGTGAAAAACTGTTTTTT. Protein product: CASSVGAGGEKLFF.

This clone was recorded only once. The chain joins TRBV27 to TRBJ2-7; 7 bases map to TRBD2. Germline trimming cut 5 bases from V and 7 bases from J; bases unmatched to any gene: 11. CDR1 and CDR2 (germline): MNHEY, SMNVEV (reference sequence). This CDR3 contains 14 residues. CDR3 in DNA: TGTGCCAGCAGTCTCGGTGGGGAGGGGTATGAGCAGTACTTC. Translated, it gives CASSLGGEGYEQYF.

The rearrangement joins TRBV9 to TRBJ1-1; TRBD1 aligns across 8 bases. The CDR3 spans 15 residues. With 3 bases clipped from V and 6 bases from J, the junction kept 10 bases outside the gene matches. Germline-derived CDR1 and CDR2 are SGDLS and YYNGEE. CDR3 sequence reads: CASSADRGRWAEAFF. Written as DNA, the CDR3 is TGTGCCAGCAGCGCCGACAGGGGAAGGTGGGCTGAAGCTTTCTTT.

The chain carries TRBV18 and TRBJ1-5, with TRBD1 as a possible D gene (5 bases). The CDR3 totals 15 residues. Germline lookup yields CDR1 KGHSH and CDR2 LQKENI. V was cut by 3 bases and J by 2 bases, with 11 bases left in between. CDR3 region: CASSPLPRGNQPQHF. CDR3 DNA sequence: TGTGCCAGCTCACCGCTACCCAGGGGCAATCAGCCCCAGCATTTT.

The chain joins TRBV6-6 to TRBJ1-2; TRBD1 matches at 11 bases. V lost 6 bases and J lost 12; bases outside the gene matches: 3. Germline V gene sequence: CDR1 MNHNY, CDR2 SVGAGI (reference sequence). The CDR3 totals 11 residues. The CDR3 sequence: CASSGQGADTF. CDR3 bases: TGTGCCAGCAGCGGACAGGGGGCGGACACCTTC.

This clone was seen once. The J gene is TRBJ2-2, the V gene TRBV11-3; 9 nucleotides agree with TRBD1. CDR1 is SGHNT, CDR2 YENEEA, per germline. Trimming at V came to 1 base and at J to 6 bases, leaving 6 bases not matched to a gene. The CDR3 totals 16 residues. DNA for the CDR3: TGTGCCAGCAGCTTAGGAGGGACAGGGAGTGCCGGGGAGCTGTTTTTT. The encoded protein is CASSLGGTGSAGELFF. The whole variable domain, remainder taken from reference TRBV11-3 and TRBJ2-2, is EAGVVQSPRYKIIEKKQPVAFWCNPISGHNTLYWYLQNLGQGPELLIRYENEEAVDDSQLPKDRFSAERLKGVDSTLKIQPAELGDSAVYLCASSLGGTGSAGELFFGEGSRLTVL.

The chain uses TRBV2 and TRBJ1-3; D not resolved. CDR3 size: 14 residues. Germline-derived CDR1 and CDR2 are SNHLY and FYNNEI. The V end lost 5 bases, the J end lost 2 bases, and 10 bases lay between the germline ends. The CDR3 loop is CASSIDGAGNTIYF. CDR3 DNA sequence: TGTGCCAGCAGTATAGACGGAGCTGGAAACACCATATATTTT.

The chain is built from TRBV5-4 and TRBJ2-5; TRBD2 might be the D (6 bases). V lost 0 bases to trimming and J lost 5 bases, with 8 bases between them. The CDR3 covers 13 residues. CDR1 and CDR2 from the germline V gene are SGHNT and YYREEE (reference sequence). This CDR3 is CASSLGLVETQYF. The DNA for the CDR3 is TGTGCCAGCAGCTTGGGACTAGTGGAGACCCAGTACTTC.

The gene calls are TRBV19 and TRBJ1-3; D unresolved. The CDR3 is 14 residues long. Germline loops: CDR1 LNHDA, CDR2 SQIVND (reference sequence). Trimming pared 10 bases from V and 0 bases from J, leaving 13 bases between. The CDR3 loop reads CATQTGDSGNTIYF. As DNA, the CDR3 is TGTGCCACTCAAACTGGAGACTCTGGAAACACCATATATTTT.

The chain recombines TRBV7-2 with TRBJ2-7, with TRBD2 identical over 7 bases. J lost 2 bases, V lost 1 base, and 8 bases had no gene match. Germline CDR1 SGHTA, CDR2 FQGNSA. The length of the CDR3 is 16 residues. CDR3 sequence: CASSLGSAGAPYEQYF. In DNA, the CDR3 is TGTGCCAGCAGCTTAGGGTCGGCGGGAGCCCCCTACGAGCAGTACTTC.

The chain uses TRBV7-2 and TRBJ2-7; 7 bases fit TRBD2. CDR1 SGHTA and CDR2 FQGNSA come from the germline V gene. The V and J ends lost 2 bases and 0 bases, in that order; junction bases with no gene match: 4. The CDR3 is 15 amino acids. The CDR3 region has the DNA TGTGCCAGCAGCTTACAAGCGGGAATCTCCTACGAGCAGTACTTC. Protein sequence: CASSLQAGISYEQYF.

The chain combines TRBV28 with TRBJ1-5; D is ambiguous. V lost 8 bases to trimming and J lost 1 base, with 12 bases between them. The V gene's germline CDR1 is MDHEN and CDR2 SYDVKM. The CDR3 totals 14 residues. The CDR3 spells CASSAASSNQPQHF. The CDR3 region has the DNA TGTGCCAGCTCGGCGGCAAGCAGCAATCAGCCCCAGCATTTT.

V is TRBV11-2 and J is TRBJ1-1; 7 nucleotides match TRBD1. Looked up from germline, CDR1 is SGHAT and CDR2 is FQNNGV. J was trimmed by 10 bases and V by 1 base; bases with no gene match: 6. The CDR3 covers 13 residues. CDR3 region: CASSLGQGVRAFF. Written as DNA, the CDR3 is TGTGCCAGCAGCTTAGGACAGGGAGTACGAGCTTTCTTT.

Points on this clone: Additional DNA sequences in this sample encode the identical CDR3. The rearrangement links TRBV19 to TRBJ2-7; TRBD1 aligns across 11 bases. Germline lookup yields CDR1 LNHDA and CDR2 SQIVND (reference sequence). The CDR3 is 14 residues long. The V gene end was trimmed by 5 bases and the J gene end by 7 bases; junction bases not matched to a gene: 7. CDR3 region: CASSPGQGAGEQYF. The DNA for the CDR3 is TGTGCCAGTAGTCCAGGACAGGGGGCGGGTGAGCAGTACTTC. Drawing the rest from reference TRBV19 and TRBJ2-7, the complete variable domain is DGGITQSPKYLFRKEGQNVTLSCEQNLNHDAMYWYRQDPGQGLRLIYYSQIVNDFQKGDIAEGYSVSREKKESFPLTVTSAQKNPTAFYLCASSPGQGAGEQYFGPGTRLTVT.

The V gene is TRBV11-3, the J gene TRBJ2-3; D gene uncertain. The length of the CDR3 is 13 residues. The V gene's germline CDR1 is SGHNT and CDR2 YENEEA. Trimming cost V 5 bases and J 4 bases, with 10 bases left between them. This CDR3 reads CASSLGPSDTQYF. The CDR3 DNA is TGTGCCAGCAGCCTAGGGCCCTCAGATACGCAGTATTTT. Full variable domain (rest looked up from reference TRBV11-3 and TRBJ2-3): EAGVVQSPRYKIIEKKQPVAFWCNPISGHNTLYWYLQNLGQGPELLIRYENEEAVDDSQLPKDRFSAERLKGVDSTLKIQPAELGDSAVYLCASSLGPSDTQYFGPGTRLTVL.

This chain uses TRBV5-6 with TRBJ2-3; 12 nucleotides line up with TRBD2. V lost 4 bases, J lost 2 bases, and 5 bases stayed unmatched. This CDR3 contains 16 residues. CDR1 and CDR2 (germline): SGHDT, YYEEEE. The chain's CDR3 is CASSLTSGSFTDTQYF. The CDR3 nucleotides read TGTGCCAGCAGCCTGACTAGCGGGAGTTTCACAGATACGCAGTATTTT.

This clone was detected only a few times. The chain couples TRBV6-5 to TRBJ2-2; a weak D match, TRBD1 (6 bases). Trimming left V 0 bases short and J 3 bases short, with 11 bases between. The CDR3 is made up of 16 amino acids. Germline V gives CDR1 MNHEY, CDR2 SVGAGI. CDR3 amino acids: CASSYSQQGDTGELFF. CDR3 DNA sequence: TGTGCCAGCAGTTACTCGCAACAGGGTGACACCGGGGAGCTGTTTTTT.

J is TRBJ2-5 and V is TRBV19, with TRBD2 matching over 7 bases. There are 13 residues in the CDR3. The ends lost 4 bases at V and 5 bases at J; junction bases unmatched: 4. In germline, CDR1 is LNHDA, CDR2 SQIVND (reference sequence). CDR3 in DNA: TGTGCCAGTAGTAGGCTAGCGGAGGAGACCCAGTACTTC. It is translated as CASSRLAEETQYF.

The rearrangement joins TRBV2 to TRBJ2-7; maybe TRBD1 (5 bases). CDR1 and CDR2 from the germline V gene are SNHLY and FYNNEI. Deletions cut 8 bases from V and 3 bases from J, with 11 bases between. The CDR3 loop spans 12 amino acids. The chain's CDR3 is CASGRQLYEQYF. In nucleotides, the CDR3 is TGTGCCAGCGGAAGACAGCTCTACGAGCAGTACTTC.

As DNA, the CDR3 is TGTGCCAGCAGCCCGAGACAGAAGAACACCATATATTTT. Amino acids: CASSPRQKNTIYF. The gene calls are TRBV14 and TRBJ1-3, with D tentatively TRBD1 (5 bases). CDR3 length equals 13 residues. V lost 4 bases, J lost 7 bases, and 11 bases lay in between. The germline V gene has CDR1 SGHDN and CDR2 FVKESK.

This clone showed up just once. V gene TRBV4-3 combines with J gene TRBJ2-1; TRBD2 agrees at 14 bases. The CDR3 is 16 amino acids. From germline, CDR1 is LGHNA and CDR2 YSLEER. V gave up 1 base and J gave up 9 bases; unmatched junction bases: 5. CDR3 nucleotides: TGCGCCAGCAGCCAAGTGGGGACTAGCGGGAGTCGTGAGCAGTTCTTC. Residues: CASSQVGTSGSREQFF.

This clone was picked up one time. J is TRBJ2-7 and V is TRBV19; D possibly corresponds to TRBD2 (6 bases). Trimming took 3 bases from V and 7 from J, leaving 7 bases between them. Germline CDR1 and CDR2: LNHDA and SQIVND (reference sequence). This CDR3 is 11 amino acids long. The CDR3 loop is CASSIAGEQYF. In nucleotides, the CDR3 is TGTGCCAGTAGTATTGCGGGGGAGCAGTACTTC.

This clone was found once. In DNA form, the CDR3 reads TGTGCCAGCAGCTTACGCCATAGGGAGGCGGGGGAGCTGTTTTTT. Protein: CASSLRHREAGELFF. J is TRBJ2-2 and V is TRBV7-8, with a tentative D call TRBD2 (6 bases). CDR1 and CDR2 from the germline V gene are SGHVS and FQNEAQ. V was shortened by 2 bases and J by 8 bases, with 15 bases between the two germline ends. The CDR3 has 15 residues. Supplemented by reference TRBV7-8 and TRBJ2-2, the full variable domain reads GAGVSQSPRYKVAKRGQDVALRCDPISGHVSLFWYQQALGQGPEFLTYFQNEAQLDKSGLPSDRFFAERPEGSVSTLKIQRTQQEDSAVYLCASSLRHREAGELFFGEGSRLTVL.

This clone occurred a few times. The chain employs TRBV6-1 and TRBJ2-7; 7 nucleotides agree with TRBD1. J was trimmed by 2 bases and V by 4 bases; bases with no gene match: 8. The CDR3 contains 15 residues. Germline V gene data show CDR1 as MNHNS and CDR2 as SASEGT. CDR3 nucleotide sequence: TGTGCCAGCAGTGCCTGGACAGGCCCGACCTACGAGCAGTACTTC. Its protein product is CASSAWTGPTYEQYF.

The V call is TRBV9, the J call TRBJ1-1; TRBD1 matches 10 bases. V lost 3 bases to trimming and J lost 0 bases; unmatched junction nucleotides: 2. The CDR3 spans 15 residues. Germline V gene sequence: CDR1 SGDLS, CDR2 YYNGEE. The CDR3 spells CASSGTGGLNTEAFF. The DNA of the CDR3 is TGTGCCAGCAGCGGGACAGGGGGTTTGAACACTGAAGCTTTCTTT. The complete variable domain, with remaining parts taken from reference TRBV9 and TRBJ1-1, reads DSGVTQTPKHLITATGQRVTLRCSPRSGDLSVYWYQQSLDQGLQFLIQYYNGEERAKGNILERFSAQQFPDLHSELNLSSLELGDSALYFCASSGTGGLNTEAFFGQGTRLTVV.

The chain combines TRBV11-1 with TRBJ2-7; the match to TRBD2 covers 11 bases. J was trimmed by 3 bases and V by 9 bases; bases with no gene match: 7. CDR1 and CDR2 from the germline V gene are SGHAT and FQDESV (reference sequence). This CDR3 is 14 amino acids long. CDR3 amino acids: CASQGLAVNYEQYF. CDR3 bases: TGTGCCAGTCAGGGACTAGCGGTTAACTACGAGCAGTACTTC.

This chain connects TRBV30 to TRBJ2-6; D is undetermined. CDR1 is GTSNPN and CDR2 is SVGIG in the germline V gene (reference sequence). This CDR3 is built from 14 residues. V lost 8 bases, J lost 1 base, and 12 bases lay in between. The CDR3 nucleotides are TGTGCCGCGCCACCTAGTTCTGGGGCCAACGTCCTGACTTTC. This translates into CAAPPSSGANVLTF.